The entry that follows covers one T cell receptor beta chain sequence. The sample comes from a study of cytomegalovirus exposure and HLA in healthy donors. Vbeta (60) and Jbeta (13) primers were used in the PCR. Assay: immunoSEQ multiplex PCR; the TCRdb copy retains only in-frame clones and omits some. The data hold some 120,000 clones, with less than 80% observed a single time. This clonotype was sampled from a woman in her twenties or thirties in good health and CMV-seronegative. The sample consisted of PBMCs.

The CDR3: CASSRPGRGEQFF. The CDR3 DNA follows: TGTGCCAGCAGCCGCCCCGGGAGAGGTGAGCAGTTCTTC. This chain joins TRBV7-9 and TRBJ2-1; a weak D match, TRBD2 (6 bases). Deletions cut 5 bases from V and 9 bases from J, with 14 bases between. The CDR3 is 13 amino acids. CDR1 SEHNR and CDR2 FQNEAQ come from the germline V gene (reference sequence). Based on the CDR3 plus reference TRBV7-9 and TRBJ2-1, the full variable domain is DTGVSQNPRHKITKRGQNVTFRCDPISEHNRLYWYRQTLGQGPEFLTYFQNEAQLEKSRLLSDRFSAERPKGSFSTLEIQRTEQGDSAMYLCASSRPGRGEQFFGPGTRLTVL.